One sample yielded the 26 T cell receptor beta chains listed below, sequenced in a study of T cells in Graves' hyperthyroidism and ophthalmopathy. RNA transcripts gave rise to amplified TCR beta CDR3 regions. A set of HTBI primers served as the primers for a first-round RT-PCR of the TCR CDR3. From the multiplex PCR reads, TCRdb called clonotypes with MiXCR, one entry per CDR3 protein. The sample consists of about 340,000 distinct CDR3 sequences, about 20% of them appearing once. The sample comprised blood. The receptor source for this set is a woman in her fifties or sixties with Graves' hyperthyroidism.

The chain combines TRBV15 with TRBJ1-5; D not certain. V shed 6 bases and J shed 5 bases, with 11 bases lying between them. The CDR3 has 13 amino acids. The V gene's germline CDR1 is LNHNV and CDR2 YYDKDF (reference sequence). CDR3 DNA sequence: TGTGCCACCAGAAGTAGGGTTGATCAGCCCCAGCATTTT. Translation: CATRSRVDQPQHF.

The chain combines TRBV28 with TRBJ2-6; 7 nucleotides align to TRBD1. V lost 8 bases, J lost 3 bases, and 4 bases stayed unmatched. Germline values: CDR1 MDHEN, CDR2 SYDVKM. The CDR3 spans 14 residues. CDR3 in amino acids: CASLRGLGANVLTF. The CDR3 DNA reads TGTGCCAGCTTGAGGGGGCTTGGGGCCAACGTCCTGACTTTC.

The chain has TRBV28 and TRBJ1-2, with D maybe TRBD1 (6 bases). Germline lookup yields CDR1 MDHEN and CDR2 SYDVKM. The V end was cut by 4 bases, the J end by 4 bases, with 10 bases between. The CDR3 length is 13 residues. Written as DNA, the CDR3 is TGTGCCAGCAGTTCAGCACAGGGCTATGGCTACACCTTC. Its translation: CASSSAQGYGYTF.

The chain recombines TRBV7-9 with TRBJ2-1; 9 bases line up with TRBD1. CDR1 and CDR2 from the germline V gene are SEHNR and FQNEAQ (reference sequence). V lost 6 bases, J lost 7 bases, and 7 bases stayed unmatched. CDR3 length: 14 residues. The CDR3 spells CASSYRDRVNEQFF. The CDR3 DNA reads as TGTGCCAGCAGTTACCGGGACAGGGTGAATGAGCAGTTCTTC.

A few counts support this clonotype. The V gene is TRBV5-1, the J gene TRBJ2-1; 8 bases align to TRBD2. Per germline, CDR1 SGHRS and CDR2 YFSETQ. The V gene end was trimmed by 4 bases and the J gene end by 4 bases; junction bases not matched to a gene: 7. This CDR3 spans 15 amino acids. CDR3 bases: TGCGCCAGCAGCCCAGCGGGAGAAATTTACAATGAGCAGTTCTTC. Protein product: CASSPAGEIYNEQFF.

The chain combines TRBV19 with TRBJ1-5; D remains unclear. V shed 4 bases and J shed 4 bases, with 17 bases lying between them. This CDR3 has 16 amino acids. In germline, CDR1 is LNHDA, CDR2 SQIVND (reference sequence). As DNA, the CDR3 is TGTGCCAGTAGTACGATGATTGCGGGAGGGAATCAGCCCCAGCATTTT. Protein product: CASSTMIAGGNQPQHF.

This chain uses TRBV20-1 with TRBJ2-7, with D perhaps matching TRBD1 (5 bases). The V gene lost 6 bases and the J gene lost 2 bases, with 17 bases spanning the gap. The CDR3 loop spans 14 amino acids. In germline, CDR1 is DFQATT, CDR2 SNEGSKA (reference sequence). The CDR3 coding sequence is TGCAGTGCCCCACAGGACGGTCCTCCCTACGAGCAGTACTTC. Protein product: CSAPQDGPPYEQYF.

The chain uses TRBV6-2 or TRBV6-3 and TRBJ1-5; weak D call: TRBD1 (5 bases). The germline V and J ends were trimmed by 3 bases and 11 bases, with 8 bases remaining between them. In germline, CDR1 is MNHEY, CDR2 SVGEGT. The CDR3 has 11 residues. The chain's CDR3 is CASSYGGAQHF. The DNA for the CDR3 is TGTGCCAGCAGTTATGGAGGGGCCCAGCATTTT.

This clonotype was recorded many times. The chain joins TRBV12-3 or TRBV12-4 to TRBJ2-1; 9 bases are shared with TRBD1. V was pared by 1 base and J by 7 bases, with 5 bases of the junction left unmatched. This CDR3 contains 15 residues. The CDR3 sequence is CASSLVQGAKNEQFF. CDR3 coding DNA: TGTGCCAGCAGTTTAGTACAGGGGGCGAAGAATGAGCAGTTCTTC.

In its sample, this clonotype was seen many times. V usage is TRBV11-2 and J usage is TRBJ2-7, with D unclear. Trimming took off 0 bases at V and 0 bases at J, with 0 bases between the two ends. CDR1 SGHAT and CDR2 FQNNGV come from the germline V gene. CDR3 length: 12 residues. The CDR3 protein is CASSLDSYEQYF. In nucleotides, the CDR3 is TGTGCCAGCAGCTTAGACTCCTACGAGCAGTACTTC.

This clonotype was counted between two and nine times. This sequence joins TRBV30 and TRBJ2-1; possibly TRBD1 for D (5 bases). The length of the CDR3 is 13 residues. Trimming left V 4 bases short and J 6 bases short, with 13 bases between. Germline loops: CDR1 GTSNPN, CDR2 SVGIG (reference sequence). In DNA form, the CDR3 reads TGTGCCTGGACCCGGAATCAGGGCAATGAGCAGTTCTTC. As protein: CAWTRNQGNEQFF.

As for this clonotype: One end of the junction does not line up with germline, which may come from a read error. CDR3 sequence: CASSLGGWHERFF. The CDR3 DNA sequence: TGTGCCAGCAGTCTGGGGGGCTGGCATGAGCGGTTCTTC. The V call is TRBV6-2 or TRBV6-3, the J call TRBJ2-1; perhaps D is TRBD1 or TRBD2 (6 bases each). The germline V gene encodes CDR1 MNHEY and CDR2 SVGEGT. The CDR3 length is 13 residues.

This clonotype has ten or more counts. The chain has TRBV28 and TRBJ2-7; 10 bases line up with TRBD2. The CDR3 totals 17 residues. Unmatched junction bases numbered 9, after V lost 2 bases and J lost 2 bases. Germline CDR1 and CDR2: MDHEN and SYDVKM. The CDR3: CASSLLTSGTGAYEQYF. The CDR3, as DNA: TGTGCCAGCAGTTTACTAACTAGCGGGACGGGCGCCTACGAGCAGTACTTC.

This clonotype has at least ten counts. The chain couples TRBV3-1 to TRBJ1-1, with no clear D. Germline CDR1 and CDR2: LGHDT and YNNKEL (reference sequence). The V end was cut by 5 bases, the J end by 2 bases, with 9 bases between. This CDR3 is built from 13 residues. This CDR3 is CASSSRGNTEAFF. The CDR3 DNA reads TGTGCCAGCAGCTCGCGAGGAAACACTGAAGCTTTCTTT.

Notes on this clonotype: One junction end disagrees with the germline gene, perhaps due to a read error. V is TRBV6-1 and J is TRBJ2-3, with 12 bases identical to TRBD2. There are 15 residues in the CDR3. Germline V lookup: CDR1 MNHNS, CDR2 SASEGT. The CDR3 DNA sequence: TGTGCCAGCAGTGAGCTAGCGGGGGGGCCAGATACTCAGTATTTT. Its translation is CASSELAGGPDTQYF.

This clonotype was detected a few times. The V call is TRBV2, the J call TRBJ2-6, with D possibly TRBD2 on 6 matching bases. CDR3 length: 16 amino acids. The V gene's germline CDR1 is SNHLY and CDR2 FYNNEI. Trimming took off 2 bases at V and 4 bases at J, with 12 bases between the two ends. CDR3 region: CASSENGGAGANVLTF. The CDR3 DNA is TGTGCCAGCAGTGAAAATGGAGGGGCAGGGGCCAACGTCCTGACTTTC.

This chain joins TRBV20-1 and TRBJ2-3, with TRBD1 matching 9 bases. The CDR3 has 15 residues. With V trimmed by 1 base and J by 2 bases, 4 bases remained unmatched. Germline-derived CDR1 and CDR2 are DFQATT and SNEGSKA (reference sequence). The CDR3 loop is CSARAGTGYTDTQYF. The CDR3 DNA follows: TGCAGTGCTAGAGCCGGGACAGGGTACACAGATACGCAGTATTTT.

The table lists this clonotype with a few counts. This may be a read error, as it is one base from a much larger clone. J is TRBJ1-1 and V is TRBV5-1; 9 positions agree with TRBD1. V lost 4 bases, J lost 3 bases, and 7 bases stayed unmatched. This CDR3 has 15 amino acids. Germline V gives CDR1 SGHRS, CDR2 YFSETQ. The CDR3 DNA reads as TGCGCCAGCAGCGGCGGGACAGGGCGCGACACTGAAGCTTTCTTT. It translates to CASSGGTGRDTEAFF.

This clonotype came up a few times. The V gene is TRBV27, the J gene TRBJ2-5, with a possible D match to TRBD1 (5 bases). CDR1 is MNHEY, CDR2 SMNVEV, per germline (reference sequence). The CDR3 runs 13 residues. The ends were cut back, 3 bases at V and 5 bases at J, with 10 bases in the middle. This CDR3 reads CASSFTGFETQYF. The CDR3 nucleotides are TGTGCCAGCAGTTTTACAGGTTTCGAGACCCAGTACTTC.

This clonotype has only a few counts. CDR3 bases: TGTGCCAGCAGCTTAGCCCTAGCGGGAGGGTGGGAAACCGGGGAGCTGTTTTTT. Its translation is CASSLALAGGWETGELFF. This rearrangement joins TRBV7-2 to TRBJ2-2; the match to TRBD2 covers 12 bases. There are 18 residues in the CDR3. Per germline, CDR1 SGHTA and CDR2 FQGNSA. With 0 bases clipped from V and 5 bases from J, the junction kept 7 bases outside the gene matches.

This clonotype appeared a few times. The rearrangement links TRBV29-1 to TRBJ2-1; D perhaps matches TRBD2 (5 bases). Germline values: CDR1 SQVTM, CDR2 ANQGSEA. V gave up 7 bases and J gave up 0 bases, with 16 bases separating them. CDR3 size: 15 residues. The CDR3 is CSAKGSDSSYNEQFF. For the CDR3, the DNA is TGCAGCGCGAAGGGTAGCGATAGCTCCTACAATGAGCAGTTCTTC.

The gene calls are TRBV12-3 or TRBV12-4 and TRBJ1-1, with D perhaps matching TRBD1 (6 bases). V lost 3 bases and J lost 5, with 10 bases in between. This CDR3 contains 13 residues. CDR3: CASSFEGGTEAFF. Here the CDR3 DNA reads TGTGCCAGCAGTTTCGAAGGGGGGACTGAAGCTTTCTTT.

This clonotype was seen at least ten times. CDR3 sequence (DNA): TGTGCCAGCACCCCCGGGAGGGGACTGGGGGAGACCCAGTACTTC. It yields the protein CASTPGRGLGETQYF. J is TRBJ2-5 and V is TRBV12-3 or TRBV12-4, with 8 bases matching TRBD2. V was pared by 7 bases and J by 5 bases, with 12 bases of the junction left unmatched. There are 15 residues in the CDR3.

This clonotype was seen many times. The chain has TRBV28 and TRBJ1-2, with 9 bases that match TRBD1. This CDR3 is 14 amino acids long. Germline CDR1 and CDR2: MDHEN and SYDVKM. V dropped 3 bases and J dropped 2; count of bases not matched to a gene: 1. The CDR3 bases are TGTGCCAGCAGTTTTGGGACAGGGAACTATGGCTACACCTTC. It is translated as CASSFGTGNYGYTF.

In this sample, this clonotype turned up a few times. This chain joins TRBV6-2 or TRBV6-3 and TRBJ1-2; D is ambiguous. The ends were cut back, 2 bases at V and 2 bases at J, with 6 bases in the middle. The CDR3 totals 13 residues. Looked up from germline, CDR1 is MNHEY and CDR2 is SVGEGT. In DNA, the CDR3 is TGTGCCAGCAGTTACGTGGGGAACTATGGCTACACCTTC. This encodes CASSYVGNYGYTF.

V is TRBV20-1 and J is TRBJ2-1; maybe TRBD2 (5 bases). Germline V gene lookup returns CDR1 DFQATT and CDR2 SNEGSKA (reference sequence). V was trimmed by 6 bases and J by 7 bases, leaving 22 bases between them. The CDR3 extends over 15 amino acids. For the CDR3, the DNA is TGCAGTGCGACCAGCCTAGCAGTGGGGTGGAATGAGCAGTTCTTC. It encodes CSATSLAVGWNEQFF.